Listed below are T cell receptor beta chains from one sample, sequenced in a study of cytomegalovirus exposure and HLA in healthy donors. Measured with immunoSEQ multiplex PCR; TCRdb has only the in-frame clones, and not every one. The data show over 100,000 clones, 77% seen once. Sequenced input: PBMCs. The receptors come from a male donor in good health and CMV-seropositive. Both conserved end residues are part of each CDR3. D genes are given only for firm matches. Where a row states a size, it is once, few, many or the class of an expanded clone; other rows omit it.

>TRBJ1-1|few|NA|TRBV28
CASRFRDTNTEAFF
TGTGCCAGCAGATTCCGGGACACGAACACTGAAGCTTTCTTT
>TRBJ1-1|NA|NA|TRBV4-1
CASSQVGTMNTEAFF
TGCGCCAGCAGCCAAGTAGGGACAATGAACACTGAAGCTTTCTTT
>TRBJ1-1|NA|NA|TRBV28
CASSSLLAQPNTEAFF
TGTGCCAGCAGTTCCCTCCTGGCCCAACCGAACACTGAAGCTTTCTTT
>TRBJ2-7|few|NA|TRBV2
CASTRSGDSYEQYF
TGTGCCAGCACCAGGTCCGGGGACTCCTACGAGCAGTACTTC
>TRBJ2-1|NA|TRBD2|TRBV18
CASSPPVASGRSYNEQFF
TGTGCCAGCTCACCACCGGTCGCTAGCGGGAGAAGTTACAATGAGCAGTTCTTC
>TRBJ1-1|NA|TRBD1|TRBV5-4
CASTPGQGYTEAFF
TGTGCCAGCACCCCGGGACAGGGATATACTGAAGCTTTCTTT
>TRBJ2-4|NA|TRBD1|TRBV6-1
CASRTGGKNSQYF
TGTGCCAGCAGGACAGGGGGGAAAAACAGTCAGTACTTC
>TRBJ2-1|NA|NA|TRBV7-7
CASSLDSGVFTYNEQFF
TGTGCCAGCAGCCTGGATTCAGGGGTGTTCACCTACAATGAGCAGTTCTTC
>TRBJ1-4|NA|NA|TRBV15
CATSIATNEKLFF
TGTGCCACCAGCATCGCAACTAATGAAAAACTGTTTTTT
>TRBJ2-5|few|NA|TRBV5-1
CASSLMTVQETQYF
TGCGCCAGCAGCTTGATGACAGTCCAAGAGACCCAGTACTTC
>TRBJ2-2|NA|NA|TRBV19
CASSIPPGVAGELFF
TGTGCCAGTAGTATACCCCCAGGGGTGGCCGGGGAGCTGTTTTTT
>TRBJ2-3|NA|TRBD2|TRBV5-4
CASSTGTSGSADTQYF
TGTGCCAGCAGCACCGGGACTAGCGGGAGCGCAGATACGCAGTATTTT
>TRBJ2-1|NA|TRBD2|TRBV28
CASSPLSGRGSYNEQFF
TGTGCCAGCAGTCCCCTTAGCGGGAGAGGTTCCTACAATGAGCAGTTCTTC
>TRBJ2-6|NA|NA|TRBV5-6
CASSLAGTGANVLTF
TGTGCCAGCAGCTTGGCGGGGACTGGGGCCAACGTCCTGACTTTC
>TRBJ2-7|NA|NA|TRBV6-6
CASSSEQGAYEQYF
TGTGCCAGCAGTTCGGAACAGGGTGCCTACGAGCAGTACTTC
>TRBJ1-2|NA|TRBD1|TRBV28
CASRLDRGGGYTF
TGTGCCAGCAGGCTGGACAGGGGAGGTGGCTACACCTTC
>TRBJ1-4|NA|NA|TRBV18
CASSRLPGGEKLFF
TGTGCCAGCTCACGTTTACCGGGGGGAGAGAAACTGTTTTTT
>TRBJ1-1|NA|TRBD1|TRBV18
CASSPDRGAMNTEAFF
TGTGCCAGCTCCCCGGACAGGGGCGCTATGAACACTGAAGCTTTCTTT
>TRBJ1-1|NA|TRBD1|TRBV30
CAWSVRRGGDTEAFF
TGTGCCTGGAGTGTACGGAGAGGGGGCGACACTGAAGCTTTCTTT
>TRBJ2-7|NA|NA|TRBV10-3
CAISESGGDEQYF
TGTGCCATCAGTGAGTCCGGAGGGGACGAGCAGTACTTC
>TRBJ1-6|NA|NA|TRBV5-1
CASTQGGVDSPLHF
TGCGCCAGCACTCAAGGGGGGGTGGATTCACCCCTCCACTTT
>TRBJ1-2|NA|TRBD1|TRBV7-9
CASSSGTGDYNYGYTF
TGTGCCAGCAGCTCCGGGACAGGAGACTATAACTATGGCTACACCTTC
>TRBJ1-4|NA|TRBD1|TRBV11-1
CASSPMGQAPGKLFF
TGTGCCAGCAGCCCGATGGGACAGGCGCCCGGAAAACTGTTTTTT
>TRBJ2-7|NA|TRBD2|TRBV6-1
CASSQRDGPYEQYF
TGTGCCAGCAGTCAGCGGGACGGACCCTACGAGCAGTACTTC
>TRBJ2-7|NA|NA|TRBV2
CASKGDQGEQYF
TGTGCCAGCAAGGGTGATCAGGGGGAGCAGTACTTC
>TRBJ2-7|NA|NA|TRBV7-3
CASSLGGGSEQYF
TGTGCCAGCAGCTTAGGGGGCGGGAGCGAGCAGTACTTC
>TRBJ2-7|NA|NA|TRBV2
CASSERYEQYF
TGTGCCAGCAGTGAGCGCTACGAGCAGTACTTC
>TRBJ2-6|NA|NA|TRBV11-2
CASSLTIRGEVSGANGLTF
TGTGCCAGCAGCTTAACTATCCGAGGGGAGGTGTCTGGGGCCAACGGCCTGACTTTC
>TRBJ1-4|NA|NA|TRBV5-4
CASSSRGNNEKLFF
TGTGCCAGCAGCTCAAGGGGGAACAATGAAAAACTGTTTTTT
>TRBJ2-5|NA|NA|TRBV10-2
CASNSGAQYF
TGCGCCAGCAACTCAGGGGCCCAGTACTTC
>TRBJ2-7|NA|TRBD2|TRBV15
CATSKAGNIYEQYF
TGTGCCACCAGCAAAGCGGGGAATATCTACGAGCAGTACTTC
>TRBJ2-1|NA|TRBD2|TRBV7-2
CASSLGLAGPGGRFF
TGTGCCAGCAGCCTGGGACTAGCGGGACCTGGCGGTCGGTTCTTC